These 9 T cell receptor beta chains were sequenced from one sample in a study of CD8 T cells in Susac syndrome. After extraction with the RNeasy kit, roughly 0.5 to 1 ug of the RNA was reverse transcribed using random hexamers. Each CDR3 protein gets one entry after TCRdb re-called the immunoSEQ multiplex PCR reads with MiXCR. Among more than 150,000 distinct CDR3 sequences, around 95% were seen once, and the ten largest hold 0.14% to 0.15%. The sequenced material came from CD8+ T cells from PBMCs. The receptors stem from a human donor with multiple sclerosis.

The chain combines TRBV5-1 with TRBJ2-3; 7 nucleotides align to TRBD1. J was trimmed by 2 bases and V by 0 bases; bases with no gene match: 3. The V gene's germline CDR1 is SGHRS and CDR2 YFSETQ. The CDR3 runs to 15 residues. CDR3 loop: CASSLEGAATDTQYF. In nucleotides, the CDR3 is TGCGCCAGCAGCTTGGAGGGGGCCGCCACAGATACGCAGTATTTT.

CDR3 residues: CSAPPGGNTEAFF. As DNA, the CDR3 is TGCAGTGCCCCGCCAGGGGGAAACACTGAAGCTTTCTTT. V and J are TRBV20-1 and TRBJ1-1, with 7 bases fitting TRBD1. Germline CDR1 and CDR2: DFQATT and SNEGSKA (reference sequence). The CDR3 is 13 residues long. The V segment lost 6 bases and the J segment 2 bases; nucleotides outside the gene matches: 6.

CDR3 protein: CASSSPGRDTQYF. The CDR3 DNA follows: TGTGCCAGCAGCTCCCCGGGTAGAGATACGCAGTATTTT. The chain has TRBV7-8 and TRBJ2-3, with no clear D. The CDR3 runs to 13 residues. The germline CDR1 and CDR2 sequences are SGHVS and FQNEAQ. V lost 4 bases to trimming and J lost 5 bases, with 10 bases between them.

The chain employs TRBV20-1 and TRBJ1-2; D uncertain. Germline V CDR1 and CDR2: DFQATT, SNEGSKA (reference sequence). Trimming cost V 5 bases and J 4 bases, with 17 bases left between them. The CDR3 totals 14 residues. For the CDR3, the DNA is TGCAGTGCTCCTAGCACAGAAAAGACCTATGGCTACACCTTC. Translation gives CSAPSTEKTYGYTF.

This clonotype is a singleton in its sample. The CDR3 loop is CAISESGRGAYEQYF. CDR3 DNA: TGTGCCATCAGTGAGTCAGGGCGGGGGGCCTACGAGCAGTACTTC. The chain combines TRBV10-3 with TRBJ2-7, with 8 bases that match TRBD2. The germline gives CDR1 ENHRY, CDR2 SYGVKD. Trimming at V came to 0 bases and at J to 2 bases, leaving 3 bases not matched to a gene. The CDR3 extends over 15 amino acids.

The chain couples TRBV4-1 to TRBJ2-7; D is unclear. Germline lookup yields CDR1 MGHRA and CDR2 YSYEKL. This CDR3 has 14 residues. V lost 0 bases, J lost 3 bases, and 9 bases lay in between. Here the CDR3 reads CASSQDLTDYEQYF. The CDR3 nucleotides read TGCGCCAGCAGCCAAGATTTAACGGACTACGAGCAGTACTTC.

V usage is TRBV30 and J usage is TRBJ2-3; D may correspond to TRBD1 or TRBD2 (5 bases each). Germline V CDR1 and CDR2: GTSNPN, SVGIG (reference sequence). V dropped 0 bases and J dropped 2 bases, with 12 bases sitting between them. The length of the CDR3 is 15 residues. This CDR3 reads CAWSVWDLNTDTQYF. The CDR3 DNA reads TGTGCCTGGAGTGTCTGGGACCTAAACACAGATACGCAGTATTTT.

The CDR3 reads CSVDQASGGAYNEQFF. In nucleotides, the CDR3 is TGCAGCGTTGACCAGGCTAGCGGGGGGGCCTACAATGAGCAGTTCTTC. This chain joins TRBV29-1 and TRBJ2-1; the match to TRBD2 covers 12 bases. V dropped 3 bases and J dropped 2; count of bases not matched to a gene: 5. The CDR3 consists of 16 residues. Germline CDR1 reads SQVTM; CDR2 reads ANQGSEA.

This clonotype showed up just once. This chain links TRBV4-1 with TRBJ1-2, with D possibly being TRBD1 (5 bases). V gave up 0 bases and J gave up 4 bases, with 12 bases separating them. The CDR3 length is 15 residues. The germline V gene encodes CDR1 MGHRA and CDR2 YSYEKL. CDR3 nucleotide sequence: TGCGCCAGCAGCCAAGAGGGCGACAGAAGCTATGGCTACACCTTC. This codes for CASSQEGDRSYGYTF.